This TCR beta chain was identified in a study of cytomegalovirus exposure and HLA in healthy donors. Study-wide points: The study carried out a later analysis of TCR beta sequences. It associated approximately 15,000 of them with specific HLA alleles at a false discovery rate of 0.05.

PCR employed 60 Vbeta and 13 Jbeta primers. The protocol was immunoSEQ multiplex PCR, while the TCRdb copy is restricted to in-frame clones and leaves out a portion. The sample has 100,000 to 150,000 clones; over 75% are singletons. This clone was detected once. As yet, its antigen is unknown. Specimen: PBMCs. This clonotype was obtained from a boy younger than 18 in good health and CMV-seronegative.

The CDR3 nucleotides read TGTGCCAGCAGCCCAGGGGGAGTCGGGGAGCTGTTTTTT. Its translation is CASSPGGVGELFF. This chain uses TRBV7-3 with TRBJ2-2; 7 positions match TRBD1. Germline V CDR1 and CDR2: SGHTA, FQGTGA. V gave up 5 bases and J gave up 7 bases; unmatched junction bases: 4. The CDR3 has 13 amino acids.